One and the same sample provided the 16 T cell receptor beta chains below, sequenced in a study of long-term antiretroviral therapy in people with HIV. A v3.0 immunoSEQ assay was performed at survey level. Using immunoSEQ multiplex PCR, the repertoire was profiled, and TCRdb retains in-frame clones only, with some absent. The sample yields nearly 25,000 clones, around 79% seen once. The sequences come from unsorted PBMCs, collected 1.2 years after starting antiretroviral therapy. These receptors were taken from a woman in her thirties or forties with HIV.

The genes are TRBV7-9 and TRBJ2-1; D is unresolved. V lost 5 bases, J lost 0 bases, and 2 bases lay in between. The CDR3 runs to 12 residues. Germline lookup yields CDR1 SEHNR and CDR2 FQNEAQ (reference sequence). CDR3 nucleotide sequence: TGTGCCAGCAGCGGCTCCTACAATGAGCAGTTCTTC. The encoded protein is CASSGSYNEQFF. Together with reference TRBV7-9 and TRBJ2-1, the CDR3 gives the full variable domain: DTGVSQNPRHKITKRGQNVTFRCDPISEHNRLYWYRQTLGQGPEFLTYFQNEAQLEKSRLLSDRFSAERPKGSFSTLEIQRTEQGDSAMYLCASSGSYNEQFFGPGTRLTVL.

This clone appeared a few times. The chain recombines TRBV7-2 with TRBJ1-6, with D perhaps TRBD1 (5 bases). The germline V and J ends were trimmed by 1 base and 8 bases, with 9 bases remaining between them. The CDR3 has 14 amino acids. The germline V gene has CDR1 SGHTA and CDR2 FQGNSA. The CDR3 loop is CASSLVFRDSPLHF. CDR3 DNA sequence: TGTGCCAGCAGCTTAGTCTTCAGGGATTCACCCCTCCACTTT.

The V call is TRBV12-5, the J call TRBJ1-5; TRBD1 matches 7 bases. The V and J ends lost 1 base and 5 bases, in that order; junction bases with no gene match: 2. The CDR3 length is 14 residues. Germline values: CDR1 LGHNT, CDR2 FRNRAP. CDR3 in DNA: TGTGCTAGTGGTTTGGGACAGGGCGATCAGCCCCAGCATTTT. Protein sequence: CASGLGQGDQPQHF.

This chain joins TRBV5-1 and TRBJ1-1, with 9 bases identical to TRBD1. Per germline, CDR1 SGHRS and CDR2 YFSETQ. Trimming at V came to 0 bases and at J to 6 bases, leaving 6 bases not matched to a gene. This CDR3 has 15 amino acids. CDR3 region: CASSLGDRVGAEAFF. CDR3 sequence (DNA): TGCGCCAGCAGCTTGGGGGACAGGGTGGGGGCTGAAGCTTTCTTT.

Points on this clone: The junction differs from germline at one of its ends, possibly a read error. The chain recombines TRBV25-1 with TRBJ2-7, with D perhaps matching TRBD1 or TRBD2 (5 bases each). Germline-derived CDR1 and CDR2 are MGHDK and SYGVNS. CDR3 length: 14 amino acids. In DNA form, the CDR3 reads TGTGCCAGCAGTCCTACCGGGACCGCTGTTCGCCTGAAGTTC. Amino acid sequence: CASSPTGTAVRLKF.

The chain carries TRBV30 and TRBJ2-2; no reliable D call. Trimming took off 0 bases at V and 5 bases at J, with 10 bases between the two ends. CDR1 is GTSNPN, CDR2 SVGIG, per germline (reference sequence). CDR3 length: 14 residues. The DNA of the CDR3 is TGTGCCTGGAGTGTCGCCATAGGGACCGGGGAGCTGTTTTTT. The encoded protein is CAWSVAIGTGELFF.

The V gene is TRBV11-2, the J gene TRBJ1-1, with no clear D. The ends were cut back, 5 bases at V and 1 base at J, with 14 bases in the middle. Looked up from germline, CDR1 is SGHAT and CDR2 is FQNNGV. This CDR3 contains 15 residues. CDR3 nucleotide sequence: TGTGCCAGCAGCCCCAGAGTAACGGGGAACACTGAAGCTTTCTTT. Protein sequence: CASSPRVTGNTEAFF. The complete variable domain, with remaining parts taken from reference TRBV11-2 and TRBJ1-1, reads EAGVAQSPRYKIIEKRQSVAFWCNPISGHATLYWYQQILGQGPKLLIQFQNNGVVDDSQLPKDRFSAERLKGVDSTLKIQPAKLEDSAVYLCASSPRVTGNTEAFFGQGTRLTVV.

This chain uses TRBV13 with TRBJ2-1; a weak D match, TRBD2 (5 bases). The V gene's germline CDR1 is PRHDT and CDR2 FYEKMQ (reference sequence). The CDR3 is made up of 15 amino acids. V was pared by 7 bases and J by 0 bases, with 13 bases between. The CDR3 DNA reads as TGTGCCAGCAAGCCCGACTACCTCTCCTACAATGAGCAGTTCTTC. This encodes CASKPDYLSYNEQFF.

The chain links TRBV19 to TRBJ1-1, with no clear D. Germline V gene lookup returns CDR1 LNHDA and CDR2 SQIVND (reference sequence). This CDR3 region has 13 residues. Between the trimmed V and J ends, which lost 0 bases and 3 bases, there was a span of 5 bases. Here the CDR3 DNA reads TGTGCCAGTAGTATAGAGGCGGACACTGAAGCTTTCTTT. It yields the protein CASSIEADTEAFF.

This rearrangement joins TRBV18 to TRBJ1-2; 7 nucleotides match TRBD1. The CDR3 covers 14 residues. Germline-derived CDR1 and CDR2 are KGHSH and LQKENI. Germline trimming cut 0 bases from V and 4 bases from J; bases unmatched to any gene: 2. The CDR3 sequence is CASSPPGQTYGYTF. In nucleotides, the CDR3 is TGTGCCAGCTCACCACCGGGACAGACCTATGGCTACACCTTC.

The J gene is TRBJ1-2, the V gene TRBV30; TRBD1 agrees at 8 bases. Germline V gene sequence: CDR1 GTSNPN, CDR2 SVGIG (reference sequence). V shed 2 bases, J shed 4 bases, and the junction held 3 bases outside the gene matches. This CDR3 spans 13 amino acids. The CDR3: CAWSSQGGYGYTF. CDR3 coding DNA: TGTGCCTGGAGTTCACAGGGGGGCTATGGCTACACCTTC.

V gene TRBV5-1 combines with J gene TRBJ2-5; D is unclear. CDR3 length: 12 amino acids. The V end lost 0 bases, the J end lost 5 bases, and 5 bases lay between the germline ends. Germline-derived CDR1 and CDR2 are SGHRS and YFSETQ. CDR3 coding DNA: TGCGCCAGCAGCTTGGTTGGGGAGACCCAGTACTTC. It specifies CASSLVGETQYF.

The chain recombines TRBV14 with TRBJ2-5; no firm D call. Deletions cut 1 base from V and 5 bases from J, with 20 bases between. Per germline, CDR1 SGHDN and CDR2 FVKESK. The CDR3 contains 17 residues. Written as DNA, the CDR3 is TGTGCCAGCAGCCAAGTACCGTCCTGGGGTGGCCAGGAGACCCAGTACTTC. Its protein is CASSQVPSWGGQETQYF.

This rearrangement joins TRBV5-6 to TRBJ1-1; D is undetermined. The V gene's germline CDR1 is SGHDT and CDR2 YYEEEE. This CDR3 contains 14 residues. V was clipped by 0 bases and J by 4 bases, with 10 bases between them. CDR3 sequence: CASSLVGVPTEAFF. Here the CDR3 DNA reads TGTGCCAGCAGCTTGGTTGGGGTACCCACTGAAGCTTTCTTT.

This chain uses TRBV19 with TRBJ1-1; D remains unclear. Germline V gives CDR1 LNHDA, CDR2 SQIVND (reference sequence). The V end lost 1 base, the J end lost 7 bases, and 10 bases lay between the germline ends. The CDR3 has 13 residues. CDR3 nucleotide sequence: TGTGCCAGTAGTATAGCCGTACAGATTGAAGCTTTCTTT. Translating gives CASSIAVQIEAFF.

The CDR3 reads CASSRLAGASLYNEQFF. CDR3 nucleotides: TGTGCCAGCAGCAGACTAGCGGGAGCCTCCCTATACAATGAGCAGTTCTTC. The chain recombines TRBV7-6 with TRBJ2-1; 12 nucleotides agree with TRBD2. V shed 5 bases and J 4 bases; nucleotides not matched to a gene: 9. The CDR3 is made up of 17 amino acids. Germline V gene data show CDR1 as SGHVS and CDR2 as FNYEAQ.